This TCR beta chain was observed in a study of cytomegalovirus exposure and HLA in healthy donors (dated by TCRdb to 2016 to 2017). For the wider study: An earlier analysis of approximately 640 of the donors reported 250 to 350 Gb of sequence data and about 100 million unique TCR beta sequences from 150 million to 200 million T cells. An early release covering roughly 600 HLA-typed donors comprised roughly 300 gigabases of sequencing data and tens of millions of unique TCR sequences. Of the 300 to 400 genotyped donors, about 80% fell in the genetic ancestry cluster associated with self-reported Caucasian donors. The study was designed to test whether signatures of past pathogen exposure could be identified by cataloging public T cell receptors. The study used immunosequencing to profile the T cell repertoires of several hundred subjects and linked those repertoires to cytomegalovirus serostatus. Besides the first cohort of 550 to 750 subjects, a separate validation cohort made up of 120 different subjects was used. To predict cytomegalovirus infection status, the study combined high-throughput TCR immunosequencing, statistical association of individual TCRs with disease status, and machine learning. To study patterns of TCR occurrence, a later analysis re-analyzed previously published TCR beta repertoires from hundreds of donors and added high-resolution HLA genotyping. In the later analysis, no new phenotypic data were used to find candidate immune exposures; instead, reliance was placed on TCR beta sequences and their occurrence across donors. In an earlier analysis of 550 to 700 of the donors, high-throughput TCR beta sequencing was used to judge whether each TCR beta V gene segment behaved as functional or pseudogenic. Donor age, sex, ethnicity and CMV serostatus were collected together with the repertoire data. A later genetic analysis used genome-wide SNP genotypes for about 60% of the 666 donors, treating that subset as a discovery cohort. All discovery cohort repertoires had been generated using a single sequencing platform. Both class I and class II loci were covered by HLA typing, at four-digit resolution. Typing coverage varied by locus: roughly 620-640 donors for A, B, C, DRB1 and DQB1; approximately 560 for DQA1; 600 to 610 for DPA1; 450 to 480 for DPB1. Five DR-DQ haplotypes were handled as single units for association and clustering because linkage in the cohort was strong. Among 398 genotyped donors of the cohort, an average of roughly 240,000 unique TCR beta nucleotide sequences were sequenced per donor, around 20% of them non-productive.

The library came from the immunoSEQ multiplex PCR assay. A mixture of 60 forward primers for TCR Vbeta segments and 13 reverse primers for TCR Jbeta segments was used in the multiplex PCR. A multiplex PCR assay on genomic DNA amplified the CDR3 region of rearranged TCR beta genes. Amplified TCR beta libraries were sequenced as 87-base-pair reads on the Illumina HiSeq System. The study's own analysis went as follows. A later analysis counted about 80 million unique TCR beta chains across the 666 repertoires, and some 12 million of these chains were shared by at least two donors. A nearest-neighbor algorithm error-corrected the raw reads and collapsed the reads into unique sequences, merging closely related sequences to remove PCR and sequencing errors. Alignment of CDR3 sequences to IMGT reference sequences was used to assign V, D and J gene segments. For a sequence to be retained, at least a six-nucleotide match to both a V gene segment and a J gene segment was required. Rearrangements were called productive when the CDR3 lacked stop codons and stayed in frame with V and J; all others were non-productive. Following IMGT convention, CDR3 was defined as the stretch from the second conserved V-encoded cysteine to the conserved J-encoded phenylalanine. The earlier analysis of about 560 of the donors excluded any sequence lacking an unambiguous match to a single V gene segment. An earlier analysis of several hundred of the donors called V segments functional above 56.7% productive rearrangements and segregating when the between-donor standard deviation exceeded 5%. To diagnose cytomegalovirus status from the catalog of TCR beta chain sequences, a statistical classification framework was built. A later analysis assigned V and J genes by comparing TCR nucleotide sequences with IMGT/GENE-DB human TR gene sequences. In a later analysis, CDR3 sequences and most-parsimonious VDJ recombination scenarios were assigned using the TCRdist pipeline. In a later analysis, every TCR beta chain was defined by the combination of its CDR3 amino acid sequence and its V-gene family, and reads without a unique V-gene family were dropped. A later analysis removed 450 to 600 highly shared, low-generation-probability nucleotide sequences to deal with suspected cross-contamination and a sequencing artifact. In a later analysis, a clonal expansion index was calculated for each public chain from normalized within-repertoire ranks of inferred template counts. A later analysis computed generation probabilities with a VDJ recombination model fitted to out-of-frame rearrangements, and checked the results against IGoR. In a later analysis, hypergeometric tests were used to score TCR-TCR, TCR-HLA and TCR-CMV co-occurrence, with a repertoire-size bias correction applied to TCR pairs. False discovery rates were estimated in a later analysis by permuting HLA or CMV assignments 20 times. A later analysis grouped co-occurring TCRs with DBSCAN, adding TCRdist sequence similarity when clustering within HLA-allele-positive subsets. Co-occurrence clustering excluded repertoires with fewer than 30,000 or more than 120,000 public chains, plus five with anomalous nucleotide sharing. TCRdb holds this immuneACCESS table with in-frame rearrangements only. Some clones are missing; in checked studies, unresolved V genes explain under half, and the rest has no known cause. D and trimming were read from the DNA, whereas the V and J calls and clone size are those reported in that table. The sample's own table lists about 67,000 clones. Approximately 16% of the sample is held by the ten biggest clonotypes.

Concerning this clone: No cognate antigen has been identified for it.

In total, 630 or so healthy bone marrow donors made up the cohort. At the time of sampling, every cohort member was nominally healthy, though immune exposures that went unrecorded were likely present. The donor was CMV seronegative and belonged to the group of 350 to 400 seronegative cohort members. Every donor gave a peripheral blood sample, and the peripheral blood mononuclear cells from that sample were used for TCR beta sequencing. The Qiagen DNeasy Blood Extraction Kit was used to extract genomic DNA from the blood cell samples. Trimming at the junction amounts to 7 bases on V and 1 base on J, and the germline ends lie 13 bases apart. The CDR3 holds 14 amino acids from the cysteine to the phenylalanine. Of the read, only the CDR3 DNA is kept; its 42 bases are in frame from base 1. Via the germline V gene (reference sequence), CDR1 is LNHDA and CDR2 SQIVND. What the research found in general, with its limitations: The sequencing pipeline was judged likely to have produced a cluster of highly shared sequence variants as a technical artifact. The only immune exposure information available for the cohort was CMV serostatus. It was suggested by the authors that the approach could potentially be generalized to other disease states and immunological phenotypes. A few of the identified cytomegalovirus-associated TCR beta chains were confirmed in vitro to be specific for cytomegalovirus antigens. According to a later genetic analysis, donors in an Asian-associated ancestry cluster had fewer N-insertions in productive TCRs than the approximately 650-donor mean. In a later analysis, 16,951 TCR beta sequences were associated with specific HLA alleles at a false discovery rate of 0.05. Linkage disequilibrium might explain the correlated functional status among segregating V segments, but an unknown experimental factor could not be excluded. The presence/absence analyses assumed that sequencing depth was roughly uniform across donors, and that assumption may not be true. Because the 87-base-pair reads could not distinguish some IMGT-functional V segments, including TRBV6-2 and TRBV6-3, those segments were excluded. A later genetic analysis associated a missense DCLRE1C variant with V-gene and J-gene trimming of TCR beta chains, and an independent cohort replicated the association. In a later analysis, TCR association rates were found to vary across HLA loci, with the most associated TCRs seen for DRB1 alleles and the fewest for HLA-C alleles. Compared with equally common non-associated chains, HLA-associated TCR beta chains in a later analysis were more clonally expanded and had lower generation probabilities. A further reported finding was that TCR beta sequences accurately predicted the HLA-A and HLA-B alleles for most subjects in the first cohort. Across donors, most TCR sequences were observed very rarely, whereas some public TCRs were present in many individuals. The earlier analysis of 587 of the donors excluded approximately 15 rarely observed V segments, including chromosome 9 orphons, because counts were too low. The cohort was sequenced for TCR beta chains only, and without alpha or paired-chain data the features that could be detected were limited. The classifier was reported to diagnose cytomegalovirus status with high specificity and sensitivity in both the original and validation cohorts. Because HLA typing was missing for some donors at each locus, association tests included only the typed subset. Assigning TCR associations to individual alleles was difficult when HLA alleles, especially DR and DQ, strongly co-occurred. A later analysis reported that several top co-occurrence clusters appeared linked to parvovirus B19, influenza, CMV and Epstein-Barr virus. The study listed 150 to 200 TCR beta chains as associated with cytomegalovirus. According to a later analysis, most CMV-associated TCR beta chains appeared to be HLA-restricted, and the HLA associations seemed to be driven largely by CMV exposure. An earlier analysis of 587 of the donors showed that most TCR beta V segments appeared in productive rearrangements either about 87% or about 30% of the time, which broadly matched IMGT annotations.

Sequenced material: PBMCs. This TCR derives from a boy younger than 18 in good health and CMV-seronegative. Here the chain combines TRBV19 and TRBJ1-2; the D gene identity is not certain. Read as DNA, the sequence is TGTGCCAGTACTTCGTGGTCTAATAACTATGGCTACACCTTC. The resulting protein is CASTSWSNNYGYTF. With the portions outside the CDR3 filled from the reference TRBV19 and TRBJ1-2 genes, the complete variable region becomes DGGITQSPKYLFRKEGQNVTLSCEQNLNHDAMYWYRQDPGQGLRLIYYSQIVNDFQKGDIAEGYSVSREKKESFPLTVTSAQKNPTAFYLCASTSWSNNYGYTFGSGTRLTVV.